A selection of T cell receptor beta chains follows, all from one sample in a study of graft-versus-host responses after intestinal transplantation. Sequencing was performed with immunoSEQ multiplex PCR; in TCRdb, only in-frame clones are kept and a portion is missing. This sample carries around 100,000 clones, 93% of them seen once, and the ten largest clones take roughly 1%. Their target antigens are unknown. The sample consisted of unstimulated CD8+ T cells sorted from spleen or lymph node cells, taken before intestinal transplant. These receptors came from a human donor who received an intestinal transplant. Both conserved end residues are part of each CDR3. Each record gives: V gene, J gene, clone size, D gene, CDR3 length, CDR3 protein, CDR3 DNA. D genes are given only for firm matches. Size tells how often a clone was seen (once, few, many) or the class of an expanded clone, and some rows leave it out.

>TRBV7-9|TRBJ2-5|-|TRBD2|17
CASSLGSSGGPSGTQYF
TGTGCCAGCAGCTTAGGGAGTAGCGGGGGTCCGAGTGGGACCCAGTACTTC
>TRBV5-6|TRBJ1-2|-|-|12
CASSLDTYGYTF
TGTGCCAGCAGCTTGGACACCTATGGCTACACCTTC
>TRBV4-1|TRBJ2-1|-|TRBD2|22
CASSQNLWVRTSGGMAGNEQFF
TGCGCCAGCAGCCAAAACCTGTGGGTTCGGACTAGCGGGGGGATGGCGGGCAATGAGCAGTTCTTC
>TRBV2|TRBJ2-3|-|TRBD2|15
CASSENSGGADTQYF
TGTGCCAGCAGTGAAAATAGCGGGGGGGCTGATACGCAGTATTTT
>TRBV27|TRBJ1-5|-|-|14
CASSPTRGYQPQHF
TGTGCCAGCAGTCCCACCAGGGGATATCAGCCCCAGCATTTT
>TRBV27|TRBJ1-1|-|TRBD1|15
CASSILTGADTEAFF
TGTGCCAGCAGTATCCTAACAGGGGCCGACACTGAAGCTTTCTTT
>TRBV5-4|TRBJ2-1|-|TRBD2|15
CASSYSGGPRNEQFF
TGTGCCAGCAGTTATAGCGGGGGGCCGCGCAATGAGCAGTTCTTC
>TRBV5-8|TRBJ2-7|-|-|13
CASRGRVNYEQYF
TGTGCCAGCAGGGGCAGGGTAAACTACGAGCAGTACTTC
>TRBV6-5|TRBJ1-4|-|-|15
CATRDNLVTNEKLFF
TGTGCCACCCGGGACAATCTGGTAACTAATGAAAAACTGTTTTTT
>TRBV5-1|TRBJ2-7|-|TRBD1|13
CASSKDRGPEQYF
TGCGCCAGCAGCAAGGACAGGGGGCCCGAGCAGTACTTC
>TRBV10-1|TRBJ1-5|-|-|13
CASSESTEQPQHF
TGCGCCAGCAGTGAGTCGACGGAGCAGCCCCAGCATTTT
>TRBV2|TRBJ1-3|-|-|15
CASRQNTGMGNTIYF
TGTGCCAGCAGGCAAAATACAGGGATGGGAAACACCATATATTTT
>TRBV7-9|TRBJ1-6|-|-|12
CASSGNRATLHF
TGTGCCAGCAGCGGAAACCGGGCCACCCTCCACTTT
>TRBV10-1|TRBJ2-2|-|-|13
CASSLGLTGELFF
TGCGCCAGCAGTTTAGGACTCACCGGGGAGCTGTTTTTT
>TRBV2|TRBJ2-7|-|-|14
CASSEGTGNYEQYF
TGTGCCAGCAGTGAAGGGACGGGGAACTACGAGCAGTACTTC
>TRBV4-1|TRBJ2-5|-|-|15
CASSQDPGPQETQYF
TGCGCCAGCAGCCAAGATCCGGGCCCCCAAGAGACCCAGTACTTC
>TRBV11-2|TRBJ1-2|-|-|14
CASSSRVDSPGYTF
TGTGCCAGCAGCTCCAGGGTCGACTCTCCTGGCTACACCTTC
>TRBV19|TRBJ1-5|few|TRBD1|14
CASSGTVLNQPQHF
TGTGCCAGTAGCGGGACAGTCCTCAATCAGCCCCAGCATTTT
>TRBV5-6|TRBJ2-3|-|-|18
CASSLGGLVIGQTDTQYF
TGTGCCAGCAGCTTGGGTGGTTTAGTTATAGGACAAACAGATACGCAGTATTTT
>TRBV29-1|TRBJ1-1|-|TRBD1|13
CSVEQGADTEAFF
TGCAGCGTTGAACAGGGGGCGGACACTGAAGCTTTCTTT
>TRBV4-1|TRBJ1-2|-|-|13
CASNPAGGDGYTF
TGCGCCAGCAACCCCGCCGGGGGTGATGGCTACACCTTC
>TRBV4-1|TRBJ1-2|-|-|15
CASSRQLFVNYGYTF
TGCGCCAGCAGCCGACAATTGTTCGTGAACTATGGCTACACCTTC
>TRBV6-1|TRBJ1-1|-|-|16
CASSERWSHPGTEAFF
TGTGCCAGCAGTGAAAGATGGTCTCACCCGGGGACTGAAGCTTTCTTT
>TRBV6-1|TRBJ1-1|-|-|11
CASSVTGEAFF
TGTGCCAGCAGTGTCACGGGGGAAGCTTTCTTT
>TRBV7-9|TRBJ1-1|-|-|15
CASSDIRGGNTEAFF
TGTGCCAGCAGCGATATCAGGGGAGGGAACACTGAAGCTTTCTTT
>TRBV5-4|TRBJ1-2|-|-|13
CASSTDNYYGYTF
TGTGCCAGCAGCACCGACAACTACTATGGCTACACCTTC
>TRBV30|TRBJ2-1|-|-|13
CAWEMGVYNEQFF
TGTGCCTGGGAGATGGGGGTGTACAATGAGCAGTTCTTC
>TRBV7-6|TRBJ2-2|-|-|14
CASSLGPDTGELFF
TGTGCCAGCAGCTTGGGGCCCGACACCGGGGAGCTGTTTTTT
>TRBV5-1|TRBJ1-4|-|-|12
CASRGTREKLFF
TGCGCCAGCAGGGGGACACGTGAAAAACTGTTTTTT
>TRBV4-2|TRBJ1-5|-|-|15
CASSQAGVAGQPQHF
TGTGCCAGCAGCCAAGCGGGAGTCGCGGGCCAGCCCCAGCATTTT
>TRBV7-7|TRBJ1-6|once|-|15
CASSLERGALSPLHF
TGTGCCAGCAGCTTAGAACGGGGGGCTCTATCACCCCTCCACTTT